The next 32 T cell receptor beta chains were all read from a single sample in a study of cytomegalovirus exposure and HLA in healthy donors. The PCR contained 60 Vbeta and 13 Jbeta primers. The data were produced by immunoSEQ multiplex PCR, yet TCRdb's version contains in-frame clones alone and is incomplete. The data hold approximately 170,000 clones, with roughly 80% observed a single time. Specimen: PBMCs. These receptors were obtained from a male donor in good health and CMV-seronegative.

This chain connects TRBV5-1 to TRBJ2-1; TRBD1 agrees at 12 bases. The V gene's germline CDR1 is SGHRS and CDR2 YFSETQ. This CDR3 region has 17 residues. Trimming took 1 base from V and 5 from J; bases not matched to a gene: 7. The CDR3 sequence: CASSLSAGTGGHNEQFF. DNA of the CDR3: TGCGCCAGCAGCTTGTCTGCCGGGACAGGGGGCCACAATGAGCAGTTCTTC.

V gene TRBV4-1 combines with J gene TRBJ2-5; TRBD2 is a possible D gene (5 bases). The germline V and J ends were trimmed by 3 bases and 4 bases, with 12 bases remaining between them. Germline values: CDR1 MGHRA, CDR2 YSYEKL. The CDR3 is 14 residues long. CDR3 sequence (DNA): TGCGCCAGCAGCCAGGCCGGGAAAAGAGAGACCCAGTACTTC. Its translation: CASSQAGKRETQYF.

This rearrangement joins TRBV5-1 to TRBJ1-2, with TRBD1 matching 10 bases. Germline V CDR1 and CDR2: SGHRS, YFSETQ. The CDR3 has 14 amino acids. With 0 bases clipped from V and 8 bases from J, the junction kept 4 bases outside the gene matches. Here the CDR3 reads CASSLGGQGNGYTF. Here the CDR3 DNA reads TGCGCCAGCAGCTTGGGGGGACAGGGGAACGGCTACACCTTC.

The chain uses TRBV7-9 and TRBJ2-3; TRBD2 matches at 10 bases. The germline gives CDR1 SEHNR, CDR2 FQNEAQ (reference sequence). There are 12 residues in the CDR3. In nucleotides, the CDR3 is TGTGTGAGCGGGAGGGCCGAAGATACGCAGTATTTT. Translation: CVSGRAEDTQYF.

Here the CDR3 DNA reads TGTGCCAGCAGCCTATGGCAGTTCCCCGGGGCCAACGTCCTGACTTTC. Its protein product is CASSLWQFPGANVLTF. The rearrangement joins TRBV14 to TRBJ2-6; no firm D call. The germline V and J ends were trimmed by 4 bases and 4 bases, with 14 bases remaining between them. CDR3 length: 16 amino acids. Germline CDR1 is SGHDN and CDR2 is FVKESK.

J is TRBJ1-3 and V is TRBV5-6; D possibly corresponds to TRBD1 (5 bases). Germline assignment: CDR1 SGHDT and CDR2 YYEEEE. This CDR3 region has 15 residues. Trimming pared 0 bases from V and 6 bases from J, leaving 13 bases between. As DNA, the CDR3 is TGTGCCAGCAGCTTGGGGGGGGTCTTTGCAAACACCATATATTTT. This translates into CASSLGGVFANTIYF.

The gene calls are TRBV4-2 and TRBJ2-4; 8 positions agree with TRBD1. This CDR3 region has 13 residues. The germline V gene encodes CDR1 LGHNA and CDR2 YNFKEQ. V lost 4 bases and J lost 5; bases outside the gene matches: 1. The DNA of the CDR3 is TGTGCCAGCAGCCCGGACAGGGAAAACATTCAGTACTTC. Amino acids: CASSPDRENIQYF.

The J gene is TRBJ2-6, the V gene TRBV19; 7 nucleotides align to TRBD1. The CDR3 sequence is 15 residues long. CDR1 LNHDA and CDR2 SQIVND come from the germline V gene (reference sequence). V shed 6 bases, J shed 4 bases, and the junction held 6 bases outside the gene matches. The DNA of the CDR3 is TGTGCCAGTAGAGCACAGGGGTACGGGGCCAACGTCCTGACTTTC. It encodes CASRAQGYGANVLTF. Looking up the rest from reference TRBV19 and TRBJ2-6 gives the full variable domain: DGGITQSPKYLFRKEGQNVTLSCEQNLNHDAMYWYRQDPGQGLRLIYYSQIVNDFQKGDIAEGYSVSREKKESFPLTVTSAQKNPTAFYLCASRAQGYGANVLTFGAGSRLTVL.

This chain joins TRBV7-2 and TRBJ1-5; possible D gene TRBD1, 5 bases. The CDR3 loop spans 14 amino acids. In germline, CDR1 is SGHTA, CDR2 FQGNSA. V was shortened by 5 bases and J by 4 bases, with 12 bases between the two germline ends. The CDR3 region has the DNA TGTGCCAGCAGCACAGGTAGGGAAAATCAGCCCCAGCATTTT. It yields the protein CASSTGRENQPQHF.

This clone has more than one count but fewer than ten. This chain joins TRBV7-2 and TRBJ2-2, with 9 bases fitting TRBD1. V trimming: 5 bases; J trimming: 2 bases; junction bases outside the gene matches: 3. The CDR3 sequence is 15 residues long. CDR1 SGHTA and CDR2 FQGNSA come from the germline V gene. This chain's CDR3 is CASSRQGVNTGELFF. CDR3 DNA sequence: TGTGCCAGCAGCCGACAGGGGGTTAACACCGGGGAGCTGTTTTTT.

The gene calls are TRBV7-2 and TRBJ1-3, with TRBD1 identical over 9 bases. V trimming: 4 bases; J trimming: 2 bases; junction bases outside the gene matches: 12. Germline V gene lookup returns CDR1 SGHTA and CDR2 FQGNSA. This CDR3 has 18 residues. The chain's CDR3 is CASSSAPGTGRTGNTIYF. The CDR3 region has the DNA TGTGCCAGCAGCTCAGCTCCCGGGACAGGGAGAACTGGAAACACCATATATTTT.

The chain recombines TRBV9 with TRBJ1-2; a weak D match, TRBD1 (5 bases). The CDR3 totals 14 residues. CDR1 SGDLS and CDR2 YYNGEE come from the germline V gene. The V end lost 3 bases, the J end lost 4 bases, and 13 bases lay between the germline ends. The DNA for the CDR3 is TGTGCCAGCAGCGGGGGGGGAAGTTCCTATGGCTACACCTTC. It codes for CASSGGGSSYGYTF. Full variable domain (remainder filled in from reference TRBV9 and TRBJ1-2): DSGVTQTPKHLITATGQRVTLRCSPRSGDLSVYWYQQSLDQGLQFLIQYYNGEERAKGNILERFSAQQFPDLHSELNLSSLELGDSALYFCASSGGGSSYGYTFGSGTRLTVV.

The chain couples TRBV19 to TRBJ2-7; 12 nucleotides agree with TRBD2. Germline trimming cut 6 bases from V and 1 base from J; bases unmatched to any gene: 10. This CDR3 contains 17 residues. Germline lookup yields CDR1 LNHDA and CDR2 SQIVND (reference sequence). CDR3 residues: CASSETSGSVYSYEQYF. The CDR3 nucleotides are TGTGCCAGTAGCGAGACTAGCGGGAGTGTTTATTCCTACGAGCAGTACTTC.

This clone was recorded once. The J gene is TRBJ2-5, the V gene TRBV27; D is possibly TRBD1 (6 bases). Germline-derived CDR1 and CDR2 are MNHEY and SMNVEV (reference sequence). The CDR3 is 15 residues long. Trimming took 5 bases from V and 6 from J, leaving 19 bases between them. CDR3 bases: TGTGCCAGCAGTACAGTCAGGTGGGGGCGGAAGACCCAGTACTTC. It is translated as CASSTVRWGRKTQYF.

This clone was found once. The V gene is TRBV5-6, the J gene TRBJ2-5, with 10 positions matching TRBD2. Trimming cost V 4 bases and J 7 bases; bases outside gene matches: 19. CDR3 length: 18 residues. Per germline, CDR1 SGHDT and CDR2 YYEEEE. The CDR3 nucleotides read TGTGCCAGCAGCCTTAGCGGGGGGCTCGGGACGTCCCAAAGGACCCAGTACTTC. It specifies CASSLSGGLGTSQRTQYF.

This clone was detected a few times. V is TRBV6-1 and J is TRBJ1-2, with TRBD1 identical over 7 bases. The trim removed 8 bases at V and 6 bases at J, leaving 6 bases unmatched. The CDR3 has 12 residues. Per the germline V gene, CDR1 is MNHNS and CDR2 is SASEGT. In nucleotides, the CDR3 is TGTGCCAGCGTGGCAGGGGGACATGGCTACACCTTC. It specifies CASVAGGHGYTF.

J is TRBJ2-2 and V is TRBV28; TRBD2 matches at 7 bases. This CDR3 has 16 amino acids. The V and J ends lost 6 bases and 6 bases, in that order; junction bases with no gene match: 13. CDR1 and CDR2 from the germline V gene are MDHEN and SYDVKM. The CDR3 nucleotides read TGTGCCAGCAGCCGCGGGGAGGGAGTTGTCGCCGGGGAGCTGTTTTTT. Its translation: CASSRGEGVVAGELFF.

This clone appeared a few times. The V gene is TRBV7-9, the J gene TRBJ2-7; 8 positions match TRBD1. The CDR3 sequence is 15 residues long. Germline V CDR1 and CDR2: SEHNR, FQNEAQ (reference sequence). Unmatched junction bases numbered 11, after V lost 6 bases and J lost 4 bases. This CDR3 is CASSPPGGSVYEQYF. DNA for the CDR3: TGTGCCAGCAGTCCCCCAGGGGGCAGCGTATACGAGCAGTACTTC.

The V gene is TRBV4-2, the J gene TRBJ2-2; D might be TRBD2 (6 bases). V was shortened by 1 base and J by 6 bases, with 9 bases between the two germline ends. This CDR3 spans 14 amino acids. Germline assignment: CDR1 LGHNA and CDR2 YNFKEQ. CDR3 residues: CASSQVTSPGELFF. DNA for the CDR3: TGTGCCAGCAGCCAAGTTACTAGCCCCGGGGAGCTGTTTTTT.

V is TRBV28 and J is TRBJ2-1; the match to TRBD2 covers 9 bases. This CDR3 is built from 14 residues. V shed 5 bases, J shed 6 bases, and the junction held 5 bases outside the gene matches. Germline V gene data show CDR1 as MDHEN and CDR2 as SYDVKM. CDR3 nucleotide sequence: TGTGCCAGCAGTCAGGCGGGGGGGGGCAATGAGCAGTTCTTC. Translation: CASSQAGGGNEQFF.

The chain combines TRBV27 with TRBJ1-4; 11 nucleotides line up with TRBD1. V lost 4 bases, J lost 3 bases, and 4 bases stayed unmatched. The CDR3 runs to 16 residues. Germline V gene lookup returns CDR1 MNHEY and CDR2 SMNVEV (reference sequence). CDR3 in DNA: TGTGCCAGCAGTTCCGGGACAGGGGGATCTAATGAAAAACTGTTTTTT. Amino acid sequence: CASSSGTGGSNEKLFF.

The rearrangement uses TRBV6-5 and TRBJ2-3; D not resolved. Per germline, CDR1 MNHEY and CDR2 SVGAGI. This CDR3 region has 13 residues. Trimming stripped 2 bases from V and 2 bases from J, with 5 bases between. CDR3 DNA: TGTGCCAGCAGTTACGCGGTCACAGATACGCAGTATTTT. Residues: CASSYAVTDTQYF.

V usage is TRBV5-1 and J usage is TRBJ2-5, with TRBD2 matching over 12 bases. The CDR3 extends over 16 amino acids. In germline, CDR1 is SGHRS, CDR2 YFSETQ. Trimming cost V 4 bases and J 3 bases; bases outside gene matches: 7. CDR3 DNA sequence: TGCGCCAGCAGCCCACGGACTAGCGGGAAGGAAGAGACCCAGTACTTC. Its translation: CASSPRTSGKEETQYF.

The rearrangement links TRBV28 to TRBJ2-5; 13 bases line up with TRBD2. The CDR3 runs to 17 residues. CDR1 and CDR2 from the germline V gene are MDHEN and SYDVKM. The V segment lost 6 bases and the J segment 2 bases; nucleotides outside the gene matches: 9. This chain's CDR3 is CASSLGLAGELQETQYF. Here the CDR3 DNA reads TGTGCCAGCAGCCTCGGACTAGCGGGGGAGCTTCAAGAGACCCAGTACTTC.

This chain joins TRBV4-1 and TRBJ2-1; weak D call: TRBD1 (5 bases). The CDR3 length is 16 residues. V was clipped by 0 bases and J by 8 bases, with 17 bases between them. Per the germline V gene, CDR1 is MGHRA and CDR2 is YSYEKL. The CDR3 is CASSQDRPTIRDEQFF. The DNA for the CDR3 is TGCGCCAGCAGCCAAGATAGGCCTACCATCAGGGATGAGCAGTTCTTC.

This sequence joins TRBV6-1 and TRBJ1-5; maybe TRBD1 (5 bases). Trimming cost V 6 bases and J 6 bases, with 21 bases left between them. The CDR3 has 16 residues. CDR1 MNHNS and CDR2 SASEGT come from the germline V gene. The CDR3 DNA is TGTGCCAGCAGGGAACAGGTAAGGGGCCGTGGTCAGCCCCAGCATTTT. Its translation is CASREQVRGRGQPQHF.

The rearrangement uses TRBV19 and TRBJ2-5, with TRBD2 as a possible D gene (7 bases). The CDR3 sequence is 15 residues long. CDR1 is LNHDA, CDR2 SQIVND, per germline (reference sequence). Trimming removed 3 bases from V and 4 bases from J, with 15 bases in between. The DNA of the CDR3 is TGTGCCAGTAGTATTGGGAGGGGGAGGGCAGAGACCCAGTACTTC. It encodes CASSIGRGRAETQYF. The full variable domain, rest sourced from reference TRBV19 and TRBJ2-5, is DGGITQSPKYLFRKEGQNVTLSCEQNLNHDAMYWYRQDPGQGLRLIYYSQIVNDFQKGDIAEGYSVSREKKESFPLTVTSAQKNPTAFYLCASSIGRGRAETQYFGPGTRLLVL.

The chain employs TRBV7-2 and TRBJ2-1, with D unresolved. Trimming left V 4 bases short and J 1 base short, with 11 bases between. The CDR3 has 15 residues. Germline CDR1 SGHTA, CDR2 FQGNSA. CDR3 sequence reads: CASSSTGSSYNEQFF. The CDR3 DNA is TGTGCCAGCAGCTCCACCGGGTCATCCTACAATGAGCAGTTCTTC.

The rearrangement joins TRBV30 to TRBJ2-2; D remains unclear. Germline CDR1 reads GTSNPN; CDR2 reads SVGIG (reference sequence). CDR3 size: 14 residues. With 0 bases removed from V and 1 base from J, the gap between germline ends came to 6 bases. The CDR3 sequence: CAWSVTRNTGELFF. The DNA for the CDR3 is TGTGCCTGGAGTGTAACAAGGAACACCGGGGAGCTGTTTTTT.

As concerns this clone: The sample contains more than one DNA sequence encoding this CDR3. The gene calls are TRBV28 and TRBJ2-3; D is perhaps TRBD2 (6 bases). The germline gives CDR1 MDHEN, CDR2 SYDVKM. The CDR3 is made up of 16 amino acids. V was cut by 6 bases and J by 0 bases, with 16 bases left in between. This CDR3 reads CASSSTRVGSTDTQYF. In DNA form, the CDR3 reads TGTGCCAGCAGCTCGACTAGAGTGGGGAGCACAGATACGCAGTATTTT.

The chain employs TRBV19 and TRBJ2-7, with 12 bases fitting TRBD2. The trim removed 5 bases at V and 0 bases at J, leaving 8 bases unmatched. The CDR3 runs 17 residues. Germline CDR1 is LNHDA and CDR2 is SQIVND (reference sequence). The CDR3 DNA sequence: TGTGCCAGTAGTCCTCTAGGACTAGCGGGGAGCTCCTACGAGCAGTACTTC. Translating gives CASSPLGLAGSSYEQYF.

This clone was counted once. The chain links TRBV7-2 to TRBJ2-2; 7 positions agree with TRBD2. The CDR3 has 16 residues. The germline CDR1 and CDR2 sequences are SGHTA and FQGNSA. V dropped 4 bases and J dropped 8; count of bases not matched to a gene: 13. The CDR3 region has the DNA TGTGCCAGCAGCTCTTCCCCGGGGAGGGCTCTTGGGGAGCTGTTTTTT. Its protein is CASSSSPGRALGELFF.